This T cell receptor (beta chain) was documented in a study of CD8+ T cells in alopecia areata. Described treatment: oral pan-JAK inhibitor, 5-10 mg twice daily. Once RNA had been extracted, it was reverse transcribed into cDNA to act as the sequencing template. Here immunoSEQ multiplex PCR was the method, and the copy in TCRdb shows in-frame clones only, minus some. The sample records about 94,000 clones, around 70% being singletons. Germline assignment: CDR1 SEHNR and CDR2 FQNEAQ (reference sequence). The CDR3 sequence is 14 residues long. V lost 4 bases to trimming and J lost 3 bases, with 12 bases between them. Study results and limitations: Among the top 100, expanded CD8+ clones, as well as scalp clonality, were significantly decreased by tofacitinib.

On this clone: As yet, its antigen is unknown.

The sample consisted of CD8+ T cells sorted from blood, taken between weeks 44 and 45, from a patient treated with tofacitinib. This TCR was sampled from a human donor with alopecia areata. V gene TRBV7-9 combines with J gene TRBJ1-2; D possibly corresponds to TRBD1 (5 bases). Here the CDR3 reads CASSSLGPYYGYTF. In DNA, the CDR3 is TGTGCCAGCAGCTCCTTGGGACCCTACTATGGCTACACCTTC.